This section outlines one TCR beta chain sequence together with its context. The data were taken from a study of PD-1 blockade in classical Hodgkin lymphoma. Study summary: Patients were dosed intravenously with nivolumab at 3 mg/kg every 2 weeks.

Some clones are missing from TCRdb's copy, which holds only in-frame ones; the method was immunoSEQ multiplex PCR. The sample records around 21,000 clones, approximately 84% being singletons. Specified time point: cycle 4 day 1 (C4D1), after 5 to 7 weeks of nivolumab. All patients experienced relapse after autologous stem cell transplantation, and brentuximab vedotin exposure was variable. From thawed PBMCs, CD8+ T cells were isolated by magnetic negative selection. The CDR3 length is 17 residues. J lost 9 bases, V lost 4 bases, and 18 bases had no gene match. The germline V gene has CDR1 MNHEY and CDR2 SMNVEV (reference sequence).

The sequence derives from a human donor with classical Hodgkin lymphoma. The sample here was CD8+ T cells from blood, taken before the fourth cycle of nivolumab. The chain has TRBV27 and TRBJ2-1; 7 positions match TRBD2. This CDR3 is CASSSHPLVLGGSEQFF. The CDR3 DNA is TGTGCCAGCAGTTCGCACCCCCTTGTCCTAGGCGGGAGTGAGCAGTTCTTC.